The 27 T cell receptor beta chains below come from one sample, sequenced in a study of blood T cell repertoires in COVID-19. The table came from immunoSEQ multiplex PCR; TCRdb's copy has only in-frame clones and leaves some out. The sample has 45,000 to 55,000 clones; about 63% are singletons. Input material: peripheral blood. The origin of the receptors is a woman in her sixties or seventies with acute or convalescent COVID-19.

The chain employs TRBV6-1 and TRBJ1-1, with 9 bases that match TRBD1. This CDR3 contains 15 residues. Germline V gives CDR1 MNHNS, CDR2 SASEGT. Losses at the gene ends were 3 bases for V and 1 base for J; bases not matched to a gene: 3. The CDR3 spells CASSEWGQGNTEAFF. Here the CDR3 DNA reads TGTGCCAGCAGTGAGTGGGGACAGGGGAACACTGAAGCTTTCTTT.

The gene calls are TRBV11-2 and TRBJ2-7, with 8 bases matching TRBD1. V was clipped by 1 base and J by 5 bases; unmatched bases: 10. Germline V gene data show CDR1 as SGHAT and CDR2 as FQNNGV. CDR3 length: 16 residues. CDR3 amino acids: CASSLGLGQGYHEQYF. CDR3 coding DNA: TGTGCCAGCAGCTTAGGGTTAGGACAGGGATACCACGAGCAGTACTTC.

DNA of the CDR3: TGTGCCAGCAGCCGAACAACAGGGGACACCGGGGAGCTGTTTTTT. As protein: CASSRTTGDTGELFF. V and J are TRBV9 and TRBJ2-2; 7 bases fit TRBD1. This CDR3 region has 15 residues. Trimming took 4 bases from V and 3 from J; bases not matched to a gene: 6. Germline V gene lookup returns CDR1 SGDLS and CDR2 YYNGEE.

The chain joins TRBV28 to TRBJ1-2; the D gene is possibly TRBD1 (5 bases). CDR3 length equals 13 residues. In germline, CDR1 is MDHEN, CDR2 SYDVKM. V was clipped by 3 bases and J by 4 bases, with 9 bases between them. The CDR3 protein is CASSLGEGYGYTF. In DNA, the CDR3 is TGTGCCAGCAGTTTGGGGGAGGGCTATGGCTACACCTTC.

This clone came up a few times. The genes are TRBV11-2 and TRBJ2-5; the D gene is possibly TRBD2 (7 bases). Trimming removed 5 bases at V and 3 bases at J, with 16 bases between. CDR1 is SGHAT and CDR2 is FQNNGV in the germline V gene. The CDR3 runs to 15 residues. The CDR3, as DNA: TGTGCCAGCAGCGCTACGGGAGGACAGAAAGAGACCCAGTACTTC. Translated, it gives CASSATGGQKETQYF.

The chain's CDR3 is CASSQDQGAGNTIYF. CDR3 coding DNA: TGTGCCAGCAGCCAAGACCAGGGGGCTGGAAACACCATATATTTT. The rearrangement links TRBV3-1 (or the pseudogene TRBV3-2) to TRBJ1-3, with 7 bases fitting TRBD1. The J segment lost 2 bases and the V segment lost 0 bases, leaving 1 base of the junction unmatched. CDR3 length: 15 residues. The germline gives CDR1 LGHDT, CDR2 YNNKEL (reference sequence).

The rearrangement joins TRBV19 to TRBJ2-1; 8 bases match TRBD2. There are 17 residues in the CDR3. The V segment lost 1 base and the J segment 0 bases; nucleotides outside the gene matches: 5. Germline values: CDR1 LNHDA, CDR2 SQIVND (reference sequence). CDR3 sequence (DNA): TGTGCCAGTAGTATAGGAGTGGGGACTAGCTCCTACAATGAGCAGTTCTTC. It translates to CASSIGVGTSSYNEQFF.

V usage is TRBV6-5 and J usage is TRBJ2-1; maybe TRBD2 (6 bases). Germline V CDR1 and CDR2: MNHEY, SVGAGI. Trimming shortened V by 0 bases and J by 4 bases, and 10 bases separated the two germline ends. The CDR3 has 15 residues. The CDR3 DNA reads as TGTGCCAGCAGTTACTCTAGGGCGGGGTACAATGAGCAGTTCTTC. Translation gives CASSYSRAGYNEQFF.

The V and J genes are TRBV10-3 and TRBJ2-7; D not certain. CDR1 is ENHRY and CDR2 is SYGVKD in the germline V gene. The V end lost 10 bases, the J end lost 0 bases, and 7 bases lay between the germline ends. The CDR3 totals 11 residues. In DNA, the CDR3 is TGTGCCACCATGGCCTCCTACGAGCAGTACTTC. Protein sequence: CATMASYEQYF.

The rearrangement links TRBV11-2 to TRBJ2-7, with 9 positions matching TRBD1. Trimming took 1 base from V and 1 from J; bases not matched to a gene: 5. Germline V CDR1 and CDR2: SGHAT, FQNNGV. The CDR3 is made up of 16 amino acids. The CDR3 region is CASSLVGGQGSYEQYF. The DNA for the CDR3 is TGTGCCAGCAGCTTAGTCGGTGGACAGGGGTCCTACGAGCAGTACTTC.

This sequence joins TRBV5-6 and TRBJ2-7; D gene uncertain. Germline CDR1 reads SGHDT; CDR2 reads YYEEEE. With 1 base removed from V and 0 bases from J, the gap between germline ends came to 8 bases. The CDR3 has 14 amino acids. The CDR3, as DNA: TGTGCCAGCAGCTTGTATCTTCCCTCCTACGAGCAGTACTTC. Translation: CASSLYLPSYEQYF.

This clone was seen a handful of times. This chain uses TRBV28 with TRBJ2-7; the match to TRBD2 covers 8 bases. The CDR3 has 14 residues. V shed 2 bases and J 5 bases; nucleotides not matched to a gene: 5. Germline-derived CDR1 and CDR2 are MDHEN and SYDVKM. The CDR3 DNA reads TGTGCCAGCAGTTTAGTGGTAGCGGGAAACGAGCAGTACTTC. Protein sequence: CASSLVVAGNEQYF.

V is TRBV7-2 and J is TRBJ2-7; no clear D gene. The germline CDR1 and CDR2 sequences are SGHTA and FQGNSA. The V end lost 5 bases, the J end lost 2 bases, and 4 bases lay between the germline ends. CDR3 length: 11 residues. The CDR3 DNA sequence: TGTGCCAGCAGCCCAGCCTACGAGCAGTACTTC. It encodes CASSPAYEQYF.

The chain links TRBV9 to TRBJ2-3, with a tentative D call TRBD2 (6 bases). The CDR3 spans 15 residues. The V and J ends lost 0 bases and 0 bases respectively, with 8 bases between them. Germline values: CDR1 SGDLS, CDR2 YYNGEE. The CDR3 reads CASSVAGESTDTQYF. The CDR3 DNA reads as TGTGCCAGCAGCGTAGCGGGAGAGAGCACAGATACGCAGTATTTT.

This clone appeared a few times. The CDR3 region has the DNA TGTGCCAGCAGGTCGGGACAGGGGGCTCTGAATGAGCAGTTCTTC. Residues: CASRSGQGALNEQFF. The chain links TRBV6-5 to TRBJ2-1, with 12 bases matching TRBD1. With 6 bases clipped from V and 7 bases from J, the junction kept 7 bases outside the gene matches. Germline V gene data show CDR1 as MNHEY and CDR2 as SVGAGI. This CDR3 spans 15 amino acids.

The table lists this clone with a few counts. The gene calls are TRBV7-3 and TRBJ2-1, with 8 bases that match TRBD2. The J segment lost 5 bases and the V segment lost 2 bases, leaving 5 bases of the junction unmatched. CDR1 is SGHTA, CDR2 FQGTGA, per germline. The CDR3 runs 15 residues. The CDR3 loop reads CASSLGGLANNEQFF. The CDR3 DNA reads as TGTGCCAGCAGCTTAGGTGGACTAGCAAACAATGAGCAGTTCTTC.

The V gene is TRBV30, the J gene TRBJ1-2; 12 positions match TRBD1. This CDR3 spans 13 amino acids. The V and J ends lost 4 bases and 6 bases, in that order; junction bases with no gene match: 3. The germline V gene encodes CDR1 GTSNPN and CDR2 SVGIG (reference sequence). The CDR3 spells CAWTGTGGNGYTF. As DNA, the CDR3 is TGTGCCTGGACCGGGACAGGGGGCAATGGCTACACCTTC.

Relative to its sample, this clone is medium-sized. The chain is built from TRBV4-1 and TRBJ2-2; TRBD1 matches 9 bases. V lost 0 bases, J lost 5 bases, and 7 bases stayed unmatched. The germline V gene encodes CDR1 MGHRA and CDR2 YSYEKL. The CDR3 spans 17 residues. The DNA for the CDR3 is TGCGCCAGCAGCCAAGAGCCGGGACAGGGCGGGACCGGGGAGCTGTTTTTT. This sequence encodes CASSQEPGQGGTGELFF.

This sequence joins TRBV15 and TRBJ1-4, with 8 bases fitting TRBD1. V dropped 0 bases and J dropped 15; count of bases not matched to a gene: 6. This CDR3 spans 13 amino acids. Germline V lookup: CDR1 LNHNV, CDR2 YYDKDF (reference sequence). As DNA, the CDR3 is TGTGCCACCAGCAGAGAAACGGACAGGGTCTTGTTTTTT. Amino acid sequence: CATSRETDRVLFF.

V gene TRBV2 combines with J gene TRBJ1-6, with unresolved D. CDR1 SNHLY and CDR2 FYNNEI come from the germline V gene. This CDR3 has 12 amino acids. The V end was cut by 6 bases, the J end by 10 bases, with 10 bases between. CDR3 region: CASRIQRSPLHF. The CDR3 nucleotides are TGTGCCAGCAGAATCCAGCGATCACCCCTCCACTTT.

The chain uses TRBV5-6 and TRBJ1-2; D remains unclear. The CDR3 has 11 amino acids. CDR1 is SGHDT, CDR2 YYEEEE, per germline. V was trimmed by 1 base and J by 7 bases, leaving 5 bases between them. As DNA, the CDR3 is TGTGCCAGCAGCTTGTCGGGTGGCTACACCTTC. This translates into CASSLSGGYTF.

J is TRBJ2-1 and V is TRBV7-2, with 11 nucleotides matching TRBD2. The CDR3 has 15 residues. Germline CDR1 reads SGHTA; CDR2 reads FQGNSA. J was trimmed by 9 bases and V by 2 bases; bases with no gene match: 6. The DNA for the CDR3 is TGTGCCAGCAGCTTATCGGGGACTAGCGGCAGTGAGCAGTTCTTC. This gives the protein CASSLSGTSGSEQFF.

The V and J genes are TRBV18 and TRBJ1-1; 9 bases are a match to TRBD1. The ends lost 8 bases at V and 5 bases at J; junction bases unmatched: 9. Per germline, CDR1 KGHSH and CDR2 LQKENI. The CDR3 is 14 residues long. The CDR3 here is CASGPGTGRTEAFF. CDR3 nucleotides: TGTGCCAGCGGTCCCGGGACAGGGAGGACTGAAGCTTTCTTT.

This chain uses TRBV2 with TRBJ2-7; a possible D gene is TRBD2 (5 bases). The V and J ends lost 6 bases and 0 bases respectively, with 12 bases between them. CDR1 is SNHLY, CDR2 FYNNEI, per germline. The CDR3 is 14 residues long. In DNA, the CDR3 is TGTGCCAGCAGGGAAAGGACTTACTCCTACGAGCAGTACTTC. Its translation: CASRERTYSYEQYF. Variable domain in full (rest from reference TRBV2 and TRBJ2-7): EPEVTQTPSHQVTQMGQEVILRCVPISNHLYFYWYRQILGQKVEFLVSFYNNEISEKSEIFDDQFSVERPDGSNFTLKIRSTKLEDSAMYFCASRERTYSYEQYFGPGTRLTVT.

The chain carries TRBV10-3 and TRBJ2-1, with D possibly being TRBD1 (7 bases). With 10 bases removed from V and 0 bases from J, the gap between germline ends came to 19 bases. The CDR3 consists of 16 residues. Germline V gene data show CDR1 as ENHRY and CDR2 as SYGVKD. CDR3 residues: CATRAEGASSYNEQFF. Written as DNA, the CDR3 is TGTGCCACCCGCGCGGAGGGGGCTAGCTCCTACAATGAGCAGTTCTTC.

This clone was seen a few times. The V gene is TRBV6-5, the J gene TRBJ1-1, with D tentatively TRBD1 (5 bases). This CDR3 spans 13 amino acids. CDR1 is MNHEY and CDR2 is SVGAGI in the germline V gene. The V end lost 9 bases, the J end lost 3 bases, and 14 bases lay between the germline ends. The CDR3 DNA is TGTGCCAGTACTTTTAGGGGTGACACTGAAGCTTTCTTT. Its protein is CASTFRGDTEAFF.

This clone was observed a handful of times. The chain uses TRBV19 and TRBJ1-5, with TRBD1 as a possible D gene (5 bases). Germline CDR1 reads LNHDA; CDR2 reads SQIVND (reference sequence). This CDR3 spans 14 amino acids. V was trimmed by 6 bases and J by 4 bases, leaving 13 bases between them. The CDR3 DNA is TGTGCCAGTAGCTTACAGGTCACTAATCAGCCCCAGCATTTT. Its translation is CASSLQVTNQPQHF.